This T cell receptor (beta chain) was sequenced for a study of control samples from healthy donors and cancer patients. Only in-frame clones appear in the TCRdb table, and some are missing; sequencing was by immunoSEQ multiplex PCR. This table holds some 17,000 clones, approximately 91% found once. The germline gives CDR1 MNHEY, CDR2 SMNVEV (reference sequence). The CDR3 spans 13 residues. V was clipped by 8 bases and J by 0 bases, with 5 bases between them. The source of this sequence is a man aged 55-75 years with head and neck cancer. The V and J genes are TRBV27 and TRBJ2-6, with D unclear. The sequenced material came from PBMCs. The CDR3 is CASWSSGANVLTF. The DNA for the CDR3 is TGTGCCAGCTGGAGCTCTGGGGCCAACGTCCTGACTTTC.